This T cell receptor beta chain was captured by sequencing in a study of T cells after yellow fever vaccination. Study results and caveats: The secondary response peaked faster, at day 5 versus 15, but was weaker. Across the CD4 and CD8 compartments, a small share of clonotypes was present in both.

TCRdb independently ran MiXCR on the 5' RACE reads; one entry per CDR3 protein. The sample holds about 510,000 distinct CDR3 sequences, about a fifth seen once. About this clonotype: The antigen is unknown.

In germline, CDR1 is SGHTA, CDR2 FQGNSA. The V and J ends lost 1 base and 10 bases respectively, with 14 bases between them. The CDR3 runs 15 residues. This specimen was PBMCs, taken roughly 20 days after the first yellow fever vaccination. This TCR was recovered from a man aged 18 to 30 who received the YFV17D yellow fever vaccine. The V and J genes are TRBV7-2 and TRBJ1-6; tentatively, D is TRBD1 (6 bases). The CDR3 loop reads CASSLGIPGGSPLHF. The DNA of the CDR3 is TGTGCCAGCAGCTTAGGGATCCCGGGGGGCTCACCCCTCCACTTT.